The TCR beta chain described here comes from a study of neurological immune-mediated disorders. 5'RACE employing 10-nucleotide random UMIs yielded the cDNA. TCRdb reprocessed the 5' RACE reads via MiXCR and lists one record per CDR3 protein. The sample carries tens of thousands of distinct CDR3 sequences, 5.8% recorded once. Per germline, CDR1 DFQATT and CDR2 SNEGSKA (reference sequence). The trim removed 5 bases at V and 8 bases at J, leaving 10 bases unmatched. The CDR3 contains 14 residues. As for time point: longitudinal time-point 2. It was from 2 million PBMCs stored at -80 C that the unsorted libraries were obtained.

The chain uses TRBV20-1 and TRBJ2-1; 9 nucleotides agree with TRBD2. The sample comprised PBMCs. This clonotype originated in a woman aged 60-75 years with multiple sclerosis. CDR3 DNA: TGCAGTGCTGAGCGGGGGGCCCCCGGGGATGAGCAGTTCTTC. It specifies CSAERGAPGDEQFF.